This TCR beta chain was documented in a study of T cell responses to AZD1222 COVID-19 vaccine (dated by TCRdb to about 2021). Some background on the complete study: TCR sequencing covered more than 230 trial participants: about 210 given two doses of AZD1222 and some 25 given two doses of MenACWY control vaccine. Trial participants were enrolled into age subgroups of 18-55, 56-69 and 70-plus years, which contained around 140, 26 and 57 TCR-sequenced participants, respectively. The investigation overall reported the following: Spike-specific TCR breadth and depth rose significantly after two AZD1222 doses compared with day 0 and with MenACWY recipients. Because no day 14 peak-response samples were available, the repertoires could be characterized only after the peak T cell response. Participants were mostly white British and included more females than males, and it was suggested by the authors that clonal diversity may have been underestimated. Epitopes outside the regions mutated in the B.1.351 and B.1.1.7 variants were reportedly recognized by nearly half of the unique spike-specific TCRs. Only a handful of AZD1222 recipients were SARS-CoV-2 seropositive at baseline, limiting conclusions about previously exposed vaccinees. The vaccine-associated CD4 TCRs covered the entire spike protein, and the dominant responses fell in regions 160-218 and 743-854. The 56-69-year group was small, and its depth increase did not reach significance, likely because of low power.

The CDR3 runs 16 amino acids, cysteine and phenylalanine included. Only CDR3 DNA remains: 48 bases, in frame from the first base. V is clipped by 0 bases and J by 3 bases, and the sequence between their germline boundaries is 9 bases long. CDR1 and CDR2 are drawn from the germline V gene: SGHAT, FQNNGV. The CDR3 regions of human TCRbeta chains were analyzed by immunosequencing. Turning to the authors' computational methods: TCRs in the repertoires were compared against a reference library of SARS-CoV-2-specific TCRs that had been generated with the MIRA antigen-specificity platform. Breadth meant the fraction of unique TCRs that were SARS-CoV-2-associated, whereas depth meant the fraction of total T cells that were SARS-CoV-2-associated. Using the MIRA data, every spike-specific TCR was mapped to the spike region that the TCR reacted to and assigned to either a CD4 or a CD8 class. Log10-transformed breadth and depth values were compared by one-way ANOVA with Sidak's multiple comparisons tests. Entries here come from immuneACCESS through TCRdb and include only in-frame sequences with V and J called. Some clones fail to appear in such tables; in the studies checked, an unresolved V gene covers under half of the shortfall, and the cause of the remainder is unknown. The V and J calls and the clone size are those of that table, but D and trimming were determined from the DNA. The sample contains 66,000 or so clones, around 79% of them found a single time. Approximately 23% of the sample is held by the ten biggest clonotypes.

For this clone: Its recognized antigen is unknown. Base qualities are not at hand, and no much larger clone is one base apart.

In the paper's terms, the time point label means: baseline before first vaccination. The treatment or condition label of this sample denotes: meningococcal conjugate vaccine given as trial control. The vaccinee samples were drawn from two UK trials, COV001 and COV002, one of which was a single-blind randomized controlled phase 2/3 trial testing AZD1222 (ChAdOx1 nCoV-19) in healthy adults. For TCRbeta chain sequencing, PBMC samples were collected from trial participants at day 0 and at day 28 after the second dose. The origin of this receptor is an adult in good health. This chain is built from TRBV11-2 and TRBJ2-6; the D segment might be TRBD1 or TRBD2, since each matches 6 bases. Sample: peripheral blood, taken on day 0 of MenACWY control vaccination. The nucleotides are TGTGCCAGCAGCTTAGATGGAGGGGGTGGGGCCAACGTCCTGACTTTC. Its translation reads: CASSLDGGGGANVLTF.